This note documents a single T cell receptor (beta chain) sequence. The data were obtained in a study of shared clonotypes between healthy human individuals. Deletions cut 2 bases from V and 6 bases from J, with 14 bases between. This CDR3 has 15 amino acids. Germline V gene data show CDR1 as MRHNA and CDR2 as SNTAGT. The donor population consisted of healthy HIV-negative adults with no recent acute infections or vaccinations. All of the donors resided in Nashville, Tennessee, and each was a Caucasian adult. Extraction of genomic DNA in unsorted samples used 86 million or so PBMCs. Repertoires were generated with immunoSEQ multiplex PCR, while TCRdb's copy carries only in-frame clones and drops some. The sample has 520,000 or so clones; 79% are singletons.

The sample comprised PBMCs. J is TRBJ2-1 and V is TRBV6-4; D unclear. The receptor was derived from a woman aged 40 to 50 in good health. Some clones in this sample may be carry-over from other donors' samples. This CDR3 is CASSDVESGPNEQFF. CDR3 DNA: TGTGCCAGCAGTGACGTGGAGTCTGGCCCCAATGAGCAGTTCTTC.